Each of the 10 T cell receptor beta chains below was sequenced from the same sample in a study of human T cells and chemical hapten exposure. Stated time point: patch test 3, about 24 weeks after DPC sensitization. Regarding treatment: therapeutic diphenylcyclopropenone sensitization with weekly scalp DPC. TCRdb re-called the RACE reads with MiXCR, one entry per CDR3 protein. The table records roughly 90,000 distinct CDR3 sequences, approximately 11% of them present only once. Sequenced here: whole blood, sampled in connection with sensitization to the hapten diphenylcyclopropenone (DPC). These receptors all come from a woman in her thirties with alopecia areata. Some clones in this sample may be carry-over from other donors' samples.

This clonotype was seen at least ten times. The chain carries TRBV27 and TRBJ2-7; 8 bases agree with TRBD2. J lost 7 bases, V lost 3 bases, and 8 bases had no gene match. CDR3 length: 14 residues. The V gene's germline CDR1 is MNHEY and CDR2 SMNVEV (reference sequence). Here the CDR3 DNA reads TGTGCCAGCAGTTTTGGAGCGGGAGTAGGAGAGCAGTACTTC. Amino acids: CASSFGAGVGEQYF.

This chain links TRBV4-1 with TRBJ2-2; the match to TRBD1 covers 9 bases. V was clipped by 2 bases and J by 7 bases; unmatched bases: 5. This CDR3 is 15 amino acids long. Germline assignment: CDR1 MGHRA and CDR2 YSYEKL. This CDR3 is CASSQKQGAVGELFF. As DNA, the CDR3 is TGCGCCAGCAGCCAAAAACAGGGGGCGGTCGGGGAGCTGTTTTTT.

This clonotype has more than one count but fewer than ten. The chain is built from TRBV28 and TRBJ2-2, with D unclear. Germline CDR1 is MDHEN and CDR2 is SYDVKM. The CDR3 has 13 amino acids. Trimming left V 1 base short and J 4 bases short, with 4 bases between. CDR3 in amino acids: CASSLSVTGELFF. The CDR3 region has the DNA TGTGCCAGCAGTTTATCAGTCACCGGGGAGCTGTTTTTT. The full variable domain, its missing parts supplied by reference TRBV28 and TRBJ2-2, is DVKVTQSSRYLVKRTGEKVFLECVQDMDHENMFWYRQDPGLGLRLIYFSYDVKMKEKGDIPEGYSVSREKKERFSLILESASTNQTSMYLCASSLSVTGELFFGEGSRLTVL.

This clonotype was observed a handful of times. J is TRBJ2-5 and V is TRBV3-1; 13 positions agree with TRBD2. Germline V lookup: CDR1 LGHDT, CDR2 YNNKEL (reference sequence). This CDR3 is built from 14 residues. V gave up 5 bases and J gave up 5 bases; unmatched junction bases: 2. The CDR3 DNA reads TGTGCCAGCAGCACACTAGCGGGGGGGGAGACCCAGTACTTC. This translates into CASSTLAGGETQYF.

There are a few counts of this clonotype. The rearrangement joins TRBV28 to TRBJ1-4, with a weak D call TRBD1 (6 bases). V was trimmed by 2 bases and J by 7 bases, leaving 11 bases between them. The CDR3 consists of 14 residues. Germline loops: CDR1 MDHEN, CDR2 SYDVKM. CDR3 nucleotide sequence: TGTGCCAGCAGTTTACCCGGGACATCTGAAAAACTGTTTTTT. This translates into CASSLPGTSEKLFF.

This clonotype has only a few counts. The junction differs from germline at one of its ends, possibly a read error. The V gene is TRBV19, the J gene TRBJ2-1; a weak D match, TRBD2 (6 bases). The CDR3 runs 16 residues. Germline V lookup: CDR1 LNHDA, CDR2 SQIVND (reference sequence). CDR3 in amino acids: CASTINSGFSYNEQFF. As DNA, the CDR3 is TGTGCCAGTACTATAAATAGCGGATTCTCCTACAATGAGCAGTTCTTC.

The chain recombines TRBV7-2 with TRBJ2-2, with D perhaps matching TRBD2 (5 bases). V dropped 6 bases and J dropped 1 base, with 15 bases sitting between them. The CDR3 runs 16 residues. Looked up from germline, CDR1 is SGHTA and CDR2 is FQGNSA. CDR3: CASSFSRTLNTGELFF. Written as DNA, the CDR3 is TGTGCCAGCAGTTTTAGTAGGACTTTGAACACCGGGGAGCTGTTTTTT.

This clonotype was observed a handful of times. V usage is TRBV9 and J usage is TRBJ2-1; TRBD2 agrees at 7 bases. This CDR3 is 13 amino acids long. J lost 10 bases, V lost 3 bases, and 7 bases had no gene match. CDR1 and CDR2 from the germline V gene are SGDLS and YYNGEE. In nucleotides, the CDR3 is TGTGCCAGCAGCGGGAAAAGCGGGAACGAGCAGTTCTTC. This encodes CASSGKSGNEQFF.

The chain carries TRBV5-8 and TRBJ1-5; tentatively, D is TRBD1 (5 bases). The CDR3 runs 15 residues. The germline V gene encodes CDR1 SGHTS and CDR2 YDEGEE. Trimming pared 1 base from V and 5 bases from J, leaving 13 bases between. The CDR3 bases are TGTGCCAGCAGCTTGTGGTTCAGGGAGGATCAGCCCCAGCATTTT. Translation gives CASSLWFREDQPQHF.

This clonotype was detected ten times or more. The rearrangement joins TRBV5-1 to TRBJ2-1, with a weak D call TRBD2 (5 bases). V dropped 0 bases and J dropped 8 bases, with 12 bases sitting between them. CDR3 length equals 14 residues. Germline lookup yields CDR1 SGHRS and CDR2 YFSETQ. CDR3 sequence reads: CASSLGGPEDEQFF. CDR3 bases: TGCGCCAGCAGCTTGGGAGGGCCTGAAGATGAGCAGTTCTTC. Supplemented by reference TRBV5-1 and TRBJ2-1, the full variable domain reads KAGVTQTPRYLIKTRGQQVTLSCSPISGHRSVSWYQQTPGQGLQFLFEYFSETQRNKGNFPGRFSGRQFSNSRSEMNVSTLELGDSALYLCASSLGGPEDEQFFGPGTRLTVL.